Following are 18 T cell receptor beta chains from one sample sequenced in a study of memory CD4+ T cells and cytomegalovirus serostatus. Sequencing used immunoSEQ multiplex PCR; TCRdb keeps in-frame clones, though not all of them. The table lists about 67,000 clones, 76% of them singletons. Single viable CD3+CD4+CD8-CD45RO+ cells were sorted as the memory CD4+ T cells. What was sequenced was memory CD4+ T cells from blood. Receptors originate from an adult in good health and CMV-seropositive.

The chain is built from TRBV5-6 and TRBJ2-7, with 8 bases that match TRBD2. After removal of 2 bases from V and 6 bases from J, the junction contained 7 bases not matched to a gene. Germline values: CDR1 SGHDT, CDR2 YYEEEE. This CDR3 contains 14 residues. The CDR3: CASSFGGAWAEQYF. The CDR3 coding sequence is TGTGCCAGCAGCTTCGGGGGGGCCTGGGCCGAGCAGTACTTC.

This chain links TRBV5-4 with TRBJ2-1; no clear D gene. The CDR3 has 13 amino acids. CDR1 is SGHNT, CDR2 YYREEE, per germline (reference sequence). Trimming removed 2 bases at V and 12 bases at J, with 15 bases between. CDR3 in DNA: TGTGCCAGCAGCTTTAACGTCGGTGCGGTGCAGTTCTTC. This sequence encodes CASSFNVGAVQFF.

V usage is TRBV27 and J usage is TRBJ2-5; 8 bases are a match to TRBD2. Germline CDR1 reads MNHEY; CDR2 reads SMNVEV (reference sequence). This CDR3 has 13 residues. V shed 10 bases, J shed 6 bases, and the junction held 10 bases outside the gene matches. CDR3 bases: TGTGCCACGCGTCGGGGGGGCGAGAAGACCCAGTACTTC. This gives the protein CATRRGGEKTQYF.

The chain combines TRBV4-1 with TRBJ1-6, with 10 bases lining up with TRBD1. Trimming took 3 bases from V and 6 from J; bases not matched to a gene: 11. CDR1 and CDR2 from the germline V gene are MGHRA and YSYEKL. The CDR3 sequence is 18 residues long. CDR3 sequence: CASSHPPGQGSSNSPLHF. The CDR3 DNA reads TGCGCCAGCAGCCACCCCCCGGGACAGGGGTCCAGTAATTCACCCCTCCACTTT.

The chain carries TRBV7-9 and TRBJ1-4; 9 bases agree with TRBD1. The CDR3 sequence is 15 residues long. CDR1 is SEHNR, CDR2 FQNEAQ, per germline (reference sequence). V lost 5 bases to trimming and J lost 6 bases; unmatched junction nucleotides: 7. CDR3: CASSPGQGSDEKLFF. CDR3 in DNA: TGTGCCAGCAGCCCCGGACAGGGGTCAGATGAAAAACTGTTTTTT.

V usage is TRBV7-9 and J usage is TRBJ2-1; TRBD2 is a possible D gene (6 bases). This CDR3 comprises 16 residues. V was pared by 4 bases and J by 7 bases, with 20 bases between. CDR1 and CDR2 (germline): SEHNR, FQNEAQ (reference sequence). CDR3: CASSYGPGLSINEQFF. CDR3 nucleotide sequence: TGTGCCAGCAGCTATGGTCCGGGACTTAGCATTAATGAGCAGTTCTTC.

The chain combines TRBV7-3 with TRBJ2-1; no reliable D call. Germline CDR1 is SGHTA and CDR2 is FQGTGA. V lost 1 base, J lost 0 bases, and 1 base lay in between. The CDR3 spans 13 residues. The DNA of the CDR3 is TGTGCCAGCAGCTTAAACTCCTACAATGAGCAGTTCTTC. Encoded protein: CASSLNSYNEQFF.

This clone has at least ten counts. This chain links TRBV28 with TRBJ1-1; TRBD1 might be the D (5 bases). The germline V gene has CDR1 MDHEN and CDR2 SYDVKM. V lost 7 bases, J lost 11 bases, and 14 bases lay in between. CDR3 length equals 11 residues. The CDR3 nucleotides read TGTGCCAGCATCGGGGGGATTGGGGCTTTCTTT. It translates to CASIGGIGAFF.

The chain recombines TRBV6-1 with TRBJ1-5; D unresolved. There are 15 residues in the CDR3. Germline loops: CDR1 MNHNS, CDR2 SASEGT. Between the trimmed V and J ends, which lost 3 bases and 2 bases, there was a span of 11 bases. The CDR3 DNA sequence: TGTGCCAGCAGTGATGGGTTAGAGGGCAATCAGCCCCAGCATTTT. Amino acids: CASSDGLEGNQPQHF.

The chain's CDR3 is CASSDRDRNYEQYF. The CDR3 DNA reads as TGTGCCAGCAGTGACCGGGACCGCAACTACGAGCAGTACTTC. The chain couples TRBV6-5 to TRBJ2-7; TRBD1 or TRBD2 may be the D gene (5 bases each). Trimming removed 5 bases from V and 3 bases from J, with 14 bases in between. The CDR3 is 14 residues long. Germline lookup yields CDR1 MNHEY and CDR2 SVGAGI.

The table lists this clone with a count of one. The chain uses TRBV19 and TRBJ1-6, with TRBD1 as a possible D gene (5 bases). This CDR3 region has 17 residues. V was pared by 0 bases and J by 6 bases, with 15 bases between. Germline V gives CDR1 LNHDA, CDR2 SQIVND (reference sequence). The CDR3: CASSIDLHSGANSPLHF. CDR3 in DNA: TGTGCCAGTAGTATAGATCTCCACTCCGGGGCTAATTCACCCCTCCACTTT.

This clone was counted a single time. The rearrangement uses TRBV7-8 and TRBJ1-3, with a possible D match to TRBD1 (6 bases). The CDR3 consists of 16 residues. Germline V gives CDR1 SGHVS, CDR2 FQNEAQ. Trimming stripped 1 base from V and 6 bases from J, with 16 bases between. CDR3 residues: CASSLEDSRVTNTIYF. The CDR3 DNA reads TGTGCCAGCAGCTTAGAGGACAGTCGCGTAACAAACACCATATATTTT.

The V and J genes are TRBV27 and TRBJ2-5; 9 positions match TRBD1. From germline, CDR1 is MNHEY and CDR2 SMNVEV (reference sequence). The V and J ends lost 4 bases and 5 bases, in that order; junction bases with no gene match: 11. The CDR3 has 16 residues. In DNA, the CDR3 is TGTGCCAGCAGTTCTTCCAACAGGGGGCTTAGGGAGACCCAGTACTTC. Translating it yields CASSSSNRGLRETQYF.

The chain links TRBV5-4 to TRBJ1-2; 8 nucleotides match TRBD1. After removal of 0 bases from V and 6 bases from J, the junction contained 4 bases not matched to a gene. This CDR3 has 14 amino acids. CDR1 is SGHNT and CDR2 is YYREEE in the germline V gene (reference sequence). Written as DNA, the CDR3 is TGTGCCAGCAGCTTGGAACAGGGGGAGGATGGCTACACCTTC. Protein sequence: CASSLEQGEDGYTF.

CDR3 in DNA: TGCGCCAGCAGCCAAGATTTAACTTCAAGGGAAAAACTGTTTTTT. This sequence encodes CASSQDLTSREKLFF. This chain joins TRBV4-3 and TRBJ1-4; D call uncertain. Germline V gene sequence: CDR1 LGHNA, CDR2 YSLEER. With 0 bases removed from V and 8 bases from J, the gap between germline ends came to 13 bases. The CDR3 sequence is 15 residues long.

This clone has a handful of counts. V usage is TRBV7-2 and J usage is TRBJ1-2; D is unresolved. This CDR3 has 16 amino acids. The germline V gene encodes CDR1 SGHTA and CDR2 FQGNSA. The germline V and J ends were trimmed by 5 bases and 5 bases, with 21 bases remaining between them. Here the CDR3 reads CASSPAVGGPSYGYTF. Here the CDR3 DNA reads TGTGCCAGCAGCCCCGCAGTCGGTGGTCCCTCGTATGGCTACACCTTC.

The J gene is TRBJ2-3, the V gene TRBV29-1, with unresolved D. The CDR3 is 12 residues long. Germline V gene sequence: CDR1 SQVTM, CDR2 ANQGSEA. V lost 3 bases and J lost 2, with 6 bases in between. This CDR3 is CSVESTTDTQYF. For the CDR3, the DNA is TGCAGCGTTGAGTCCACCACAGATACGCAGTATTTT.

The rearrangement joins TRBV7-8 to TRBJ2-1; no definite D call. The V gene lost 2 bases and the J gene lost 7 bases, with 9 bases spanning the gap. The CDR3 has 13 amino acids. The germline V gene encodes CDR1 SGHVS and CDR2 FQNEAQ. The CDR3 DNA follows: TGTGCCAGCAGCTTAAACCTGATGAATGAGCAGTTCTTC. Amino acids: CASSLNLMNEQFF.